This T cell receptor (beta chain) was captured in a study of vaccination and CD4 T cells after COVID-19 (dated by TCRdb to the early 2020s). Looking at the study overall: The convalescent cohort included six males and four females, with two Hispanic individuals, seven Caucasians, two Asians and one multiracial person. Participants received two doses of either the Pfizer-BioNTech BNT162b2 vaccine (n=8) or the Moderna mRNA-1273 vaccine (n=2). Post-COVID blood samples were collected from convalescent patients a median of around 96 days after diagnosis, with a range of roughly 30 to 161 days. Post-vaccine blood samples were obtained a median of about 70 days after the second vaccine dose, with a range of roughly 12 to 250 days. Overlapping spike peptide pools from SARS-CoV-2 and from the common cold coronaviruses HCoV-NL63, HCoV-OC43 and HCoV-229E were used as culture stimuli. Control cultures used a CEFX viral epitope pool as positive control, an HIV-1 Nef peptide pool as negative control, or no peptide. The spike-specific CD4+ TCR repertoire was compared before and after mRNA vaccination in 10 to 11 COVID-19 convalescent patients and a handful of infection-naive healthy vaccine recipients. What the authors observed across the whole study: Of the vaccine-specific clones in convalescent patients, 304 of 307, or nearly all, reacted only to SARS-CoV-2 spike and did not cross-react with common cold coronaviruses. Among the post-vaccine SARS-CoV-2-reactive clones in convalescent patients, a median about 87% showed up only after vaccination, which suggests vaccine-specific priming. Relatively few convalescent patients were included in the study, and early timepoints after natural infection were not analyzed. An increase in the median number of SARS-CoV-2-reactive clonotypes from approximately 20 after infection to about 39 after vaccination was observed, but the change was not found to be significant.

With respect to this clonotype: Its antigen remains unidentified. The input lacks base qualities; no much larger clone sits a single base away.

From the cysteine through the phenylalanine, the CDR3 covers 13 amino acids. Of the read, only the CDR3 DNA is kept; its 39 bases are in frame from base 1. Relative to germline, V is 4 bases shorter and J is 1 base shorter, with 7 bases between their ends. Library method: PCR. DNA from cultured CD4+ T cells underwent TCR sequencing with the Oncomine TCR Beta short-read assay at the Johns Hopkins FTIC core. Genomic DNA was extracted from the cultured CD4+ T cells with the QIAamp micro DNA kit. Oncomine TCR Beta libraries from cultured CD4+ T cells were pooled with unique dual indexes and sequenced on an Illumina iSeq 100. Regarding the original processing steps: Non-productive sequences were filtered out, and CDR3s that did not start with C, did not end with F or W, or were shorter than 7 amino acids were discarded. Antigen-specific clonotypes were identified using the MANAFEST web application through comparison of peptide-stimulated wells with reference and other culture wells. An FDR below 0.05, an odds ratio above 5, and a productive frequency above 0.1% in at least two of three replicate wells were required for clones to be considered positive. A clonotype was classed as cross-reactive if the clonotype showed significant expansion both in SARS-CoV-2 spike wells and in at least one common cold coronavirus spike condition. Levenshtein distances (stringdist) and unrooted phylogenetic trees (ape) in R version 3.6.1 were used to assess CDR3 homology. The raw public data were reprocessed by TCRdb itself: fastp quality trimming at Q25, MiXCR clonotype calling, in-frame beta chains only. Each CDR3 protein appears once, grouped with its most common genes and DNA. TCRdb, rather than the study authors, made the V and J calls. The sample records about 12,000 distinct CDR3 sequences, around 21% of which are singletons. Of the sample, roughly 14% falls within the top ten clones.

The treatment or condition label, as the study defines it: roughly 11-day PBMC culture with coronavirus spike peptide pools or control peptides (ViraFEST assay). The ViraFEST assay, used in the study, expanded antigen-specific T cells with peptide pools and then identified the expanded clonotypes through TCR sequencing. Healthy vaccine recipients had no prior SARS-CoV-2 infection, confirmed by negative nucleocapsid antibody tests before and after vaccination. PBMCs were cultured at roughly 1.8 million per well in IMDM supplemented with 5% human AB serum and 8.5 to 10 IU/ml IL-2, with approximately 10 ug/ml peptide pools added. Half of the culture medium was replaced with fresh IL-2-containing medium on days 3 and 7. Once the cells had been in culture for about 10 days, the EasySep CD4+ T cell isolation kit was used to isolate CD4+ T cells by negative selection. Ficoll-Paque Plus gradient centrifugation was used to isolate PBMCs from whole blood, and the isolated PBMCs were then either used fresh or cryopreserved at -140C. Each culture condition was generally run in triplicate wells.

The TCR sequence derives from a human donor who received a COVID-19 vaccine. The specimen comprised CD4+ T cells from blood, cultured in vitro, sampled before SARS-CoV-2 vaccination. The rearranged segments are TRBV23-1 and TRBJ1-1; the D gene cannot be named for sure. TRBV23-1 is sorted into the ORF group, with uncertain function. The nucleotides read TGCGCCAGCAGTCTCCTTAAGAACACTGAAGCTTTCTTT. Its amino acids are CASSLLKNTEAFF.